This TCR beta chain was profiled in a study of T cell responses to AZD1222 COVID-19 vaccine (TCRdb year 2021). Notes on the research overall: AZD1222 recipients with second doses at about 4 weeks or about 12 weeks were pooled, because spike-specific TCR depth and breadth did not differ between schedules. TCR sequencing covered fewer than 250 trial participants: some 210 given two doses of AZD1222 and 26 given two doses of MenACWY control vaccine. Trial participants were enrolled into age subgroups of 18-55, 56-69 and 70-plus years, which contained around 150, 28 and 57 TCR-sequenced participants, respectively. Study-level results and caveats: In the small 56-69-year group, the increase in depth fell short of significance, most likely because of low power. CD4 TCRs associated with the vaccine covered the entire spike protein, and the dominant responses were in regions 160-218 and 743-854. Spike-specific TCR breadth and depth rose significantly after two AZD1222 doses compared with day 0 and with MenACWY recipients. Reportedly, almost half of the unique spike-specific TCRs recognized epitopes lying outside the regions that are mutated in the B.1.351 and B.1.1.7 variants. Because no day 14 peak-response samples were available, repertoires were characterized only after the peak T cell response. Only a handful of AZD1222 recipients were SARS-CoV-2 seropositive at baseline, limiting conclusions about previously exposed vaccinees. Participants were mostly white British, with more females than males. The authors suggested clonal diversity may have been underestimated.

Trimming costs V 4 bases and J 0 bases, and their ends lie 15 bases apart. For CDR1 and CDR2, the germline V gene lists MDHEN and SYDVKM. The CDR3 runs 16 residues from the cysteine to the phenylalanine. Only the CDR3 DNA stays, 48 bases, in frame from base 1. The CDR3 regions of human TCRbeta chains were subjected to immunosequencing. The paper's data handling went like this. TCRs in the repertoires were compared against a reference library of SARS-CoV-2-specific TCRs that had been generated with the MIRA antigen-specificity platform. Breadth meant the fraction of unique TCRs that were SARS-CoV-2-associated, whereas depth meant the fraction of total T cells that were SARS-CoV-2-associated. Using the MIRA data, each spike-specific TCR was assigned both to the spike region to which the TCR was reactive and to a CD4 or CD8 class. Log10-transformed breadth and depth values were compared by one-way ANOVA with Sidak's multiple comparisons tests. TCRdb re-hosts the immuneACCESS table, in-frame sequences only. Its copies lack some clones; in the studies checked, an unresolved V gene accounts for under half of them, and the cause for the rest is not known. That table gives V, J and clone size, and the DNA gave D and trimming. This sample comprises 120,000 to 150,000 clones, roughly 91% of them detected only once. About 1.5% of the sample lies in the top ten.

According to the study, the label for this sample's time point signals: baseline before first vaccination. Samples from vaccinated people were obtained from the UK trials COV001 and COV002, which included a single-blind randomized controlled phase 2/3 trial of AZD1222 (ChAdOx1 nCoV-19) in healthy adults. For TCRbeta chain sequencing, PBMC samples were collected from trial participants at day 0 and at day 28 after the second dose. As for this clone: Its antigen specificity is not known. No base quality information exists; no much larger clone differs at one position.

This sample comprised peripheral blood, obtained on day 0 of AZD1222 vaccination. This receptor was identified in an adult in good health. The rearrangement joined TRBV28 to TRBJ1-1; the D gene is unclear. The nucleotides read TGTGCCAGCAGTTCGATACTCCCGGGCATGAACACTGAAGCTTTCTTT. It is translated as CASSSILPGMNTEAFF.